This TCR beta chain was profiled in a study of blood T cell repertoires in COVID-19. Study details: The samples span acute and convalescent COVID-19 from the United States, Italy and Spain.

In the authors' workflow: Reference gene primer amplification gave nucleated cell count estimates. The assay was immunoSEQ multiplex PCR, and TCRdb's table has in-frame clones only and misses some. That table is the source of V, J and clone size, and D and trimming were worked out from the DNA. This table has some 170,000 clones, roughly 82% appearing once. The V gene lost 7 bases and the J gene lost 0 bases, with 7 bases spanning the gap. This CDR3 has 13 residues. Germline V gene data show CDR1 as MDHEN and CDR2 as SYDVKM. The TCR was taken from a woman in her sixties or seventies with acute or convalescent COVID-19. The specimen was peripheral blood. This chain connects TRBV28 to TRBJ2-1; D gene uncertain. The CDR3 region is CASKASSYNEQFF. The DNA for the CDR3 is TGTGCCAGCAAAGCAAGCTCCTACAATGAGCAGTTCTTC.